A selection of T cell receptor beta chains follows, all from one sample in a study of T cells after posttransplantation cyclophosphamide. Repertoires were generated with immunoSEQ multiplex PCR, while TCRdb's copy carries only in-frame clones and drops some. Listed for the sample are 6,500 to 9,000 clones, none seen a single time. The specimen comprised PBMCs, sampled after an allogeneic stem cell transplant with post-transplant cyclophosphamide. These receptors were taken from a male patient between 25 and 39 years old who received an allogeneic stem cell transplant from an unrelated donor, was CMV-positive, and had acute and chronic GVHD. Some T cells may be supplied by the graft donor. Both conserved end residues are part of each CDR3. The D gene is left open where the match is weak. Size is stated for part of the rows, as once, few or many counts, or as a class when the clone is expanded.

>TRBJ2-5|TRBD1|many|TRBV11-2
TGTGCCAGCAGCCCCGGCTTGGGACAGGCCCTTGTGGAGACCCAGTACTTC
CASSPGLGQALVETQYF
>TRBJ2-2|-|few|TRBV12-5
TGTGCTAGTGGTTTGGTACCCAGGGAAGCCGGGGAGCTGTTTTTT
CASGLVPREAGELFF
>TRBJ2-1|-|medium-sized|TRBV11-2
TGTGCCAGCAGCTTAGAATCAGGGGTGGGCAATGAGCAGTTCTTC
CASSLESGVGNEQFF
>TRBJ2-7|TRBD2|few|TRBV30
TGTGCCTGGAGGTCCACAGCGGGAGTGGTTCCCTACGAGCAGTACTTC
CAWRSTAGVVPYEQYF
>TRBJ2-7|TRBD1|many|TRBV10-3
TGTGCCATCAGTGAGTCGATCCCGGGACAGCTCTCCTACGAGCAGTACTTC
CAISESIPGQLSYEQYF
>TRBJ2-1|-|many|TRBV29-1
TGCAGCGTAGACATCTACAATGAGCAGTTCTTC
CSVDIYNEQFF
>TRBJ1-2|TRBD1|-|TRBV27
TGTGCCAGCAGTTTCCGGGACAGGGGAGGCTACACCTTC
CASSFRDRGGYTF
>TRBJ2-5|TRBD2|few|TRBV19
TGTGCCAGTAGTCCGCGACTAGCGGGGCCCCAAGAGACCCAGTACTTC
CASSPRLAGPQETQYF
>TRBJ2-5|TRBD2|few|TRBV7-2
TGTGCCAGCAGCTTTAGCGGGGAAGAGATCCAGTACTTC
CASSFSGEEIQYF
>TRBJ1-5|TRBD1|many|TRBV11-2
TGTGCCAGCAGCTTAGGGGGACAGGGTTATCAGCCCCAGCATTTT
CASSLGGQGYQPQHF
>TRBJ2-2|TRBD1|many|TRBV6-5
TGTGCCAGCAGTTACCGGACAGGGAGAAACACCGGGGAGCTGTTTTTT
CASSYRTGRNTGELFF
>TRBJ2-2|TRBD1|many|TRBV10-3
TGTGCCATCAGTCTACAGGGGGCGGAAACCGGGGAGCTGTTTTTT
CAISLQGAETGELFF
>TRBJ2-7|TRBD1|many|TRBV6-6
TGTGCCAGCAGTTACACCGGGACAGGGGGCTACGAGCAGTACTTC
CASSYTGTGGYEQYF
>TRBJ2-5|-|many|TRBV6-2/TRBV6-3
TGTGCCAGCACTTACCAGGGACAACAAGAGACCCAGTACTTC
CASTYQGQQETQYF
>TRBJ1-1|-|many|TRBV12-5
TGTGCTAGTGGTTCGGACGGGGGTGAAGCTTTCTTT
CASGSDGGEAFF
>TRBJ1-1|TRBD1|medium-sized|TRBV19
TGTGCCAGTAGTCTTGGACAGGGGGGTAGAACTGAAGCTTTCTTT
CASSLGQGGRTEAFF
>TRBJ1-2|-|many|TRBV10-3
TGTGCCATCTCCGAGTCGGGGGGATTCTATGGCTACACCTTC
CAISESGGFYGYTF